The 19 T cell receptor beta chains reported below all come from one sample, sequenced in a study of T cell responses to AZD1222 COVID-19 vaccine. Assay: immunoSEQ multiplex PCR; the TCRdb copy retains only in-frame clones and omits some. The sample has 56,000 or so clones; 70% to 80% are singletons. The input for sequencing was peripheral blood, taken 28 days after the second AZD1222 dose. The receptor source for this set is an adult who received the AZD1222 COVID-19 vaccine.

This clone has more than one count but fewer than ten. This chain joins TRBV27 and TRBJ1-1; perhaps TRBD1 as D (5 bases). The CDR3 spans 13 residues. Trimming cost V 3 bases and J 4 bases, with 9 bases left between them. Germline loops: CDR1 MNHEY, CDR2 SMNVEV (reference sequence). CDR3 protein: CASSFGRVTEAFF. The DNA of the CDR3 is TGTGCCAGCAGTTTCGGCAGGGTCACTGAAGCTTTCTTT.

This clone was observed once. The chain uses TRBV7-9 and TRBJ1-1; possibly TRBD1 for D (5 bases). Per the germline V gene, CDR1 is SEHNR and CDR2 is FQNEAQ (reference sequence). The CDR3 is 14 amino acids. V lost 6 bases and J 2 bases, leaving 13 bases between the germline ends. CDR3 sequence reads: CASSIGGVNTEAFF. CDR3 DNA sequence: TGTGCCAGCAGTATCGGGGGGGTAAACACTGAAGCTTTCTTT.

The chain recombines TRBV19 with TRBJ2-3, with 8 bases fitting TRBD1. The J segment lost 1 base and the V segment lost 4 bases, leaving 7 bases of the junction unmatched. There are 16 residues in the CDR3. The V gene's germline CDR1 is LNHDA and CDR2 SQIVND (reference sequence). The CDR3 reads CASSNQGATGTDTQYF. The CDR3 region has the DNA TGTGCCAGTAGTAACCAGGGGGCGACTGGCACAGATACGCAGTATTTT.

The gene calls are TRBV27 and TRBJ2-3; D might be TRBD1 or TRBD2, each matching 7 bases. This CDR3 contains 16 residues. V was cut by 4 bases and J by 2 bases, with 16 bases left in between. Germline V gene data show CDR1 as MNHEY and CDR2 as SMNVEV (reference sequence). CDR3: CASSSLTGRVTDTQYF. The CDR3 DNA is TGTGCCAGCAGTTCCCTGACAGGGAGGGTCACAGATACGCAGTATTTT.

J is TRBJ1-1 and V is TRBV27, with no clear D. The germline V gene has CDR1 MNHEY and CDR2 SMNVEV (reference sequence). Trimming took 8 bases from V and 2 from J, leaving 6 bases between them. The CDR3 is made up of 11 amino acids. CDR3 sequence: CASQTNTEAFF. Here the CDR3 DNA reads TGTGCCAGCCAAACCAACACTGAAGCTTTCTTT.

The table lists this clone with a few counts. Other DNA sequences in the sample encode the same CDR3. This chain joins TRBV14 and TRBJ2-6; D unclear. Trimming took 0 bases from V and 1 from J, leaving 7 bases between them. Germline CDR1 and CDR2: SGHDN and FVKESK. This CDR3 has 16 residues. CDR3 nucleotides: TGTGCCAGCAGCCAAGATTCGCGGTCTGGGGCCAACGTCCTGACTTTC. Its translation is CASSQDSRSGANVLTF.

The V gene is TRBV5-1, the J gene TRBJ1-5; the D is unclear. The CDR3 runs 13 residues. The V and J ends lost 0 bases and 7 bases respectively, with 8 bases between them. The germline V gene encodes CDR1 SGHRS and CDR2 YFSETQ. CDR3 bases: TGCGCCAGCAGCTTGGGGGTGGGGCAGCCCCAGCATTTT. Residues: CASSLGVGQPQHF.

This chain connects TRBV7-6 to TRBJ1-1, with D maybe TRBD1 (5 bases). The CDR3 loop spans 15 amino acids. CDR1 SGHVS and CDR2 FNYEAQ come from the germline V gene. V shed 1 base and J shed 1 base, with 10 bases lying between them. CDR3 nucleotides: TGTGCCAGCAGCTTAGAAGGGGCACGGAACACTGAAGCTTTCTTT. Amino acids: CASSLEGARNTEAFF.

J is TRBJ2-3 and V is TRBV9; D perhaps matches TRBD2 (6 bases). Trimming stripped 0 bases from V and 2 bases from J, with 7 bases between. This CDR3 is built from 14 residues. CDR1 SGDLS and CDR2 YYNGEE come from the germline V gene. The CDR3 bases are TGTGCCAGCAGCGTAGCGGGAGCCACAGATACGCAGTATTTT. This translates into CASSVAGATDTQYF.

The chain has TRBV5-1 and TRBJ2-5, with 8 nucleotides matching TRBD2. The CDR3 covers 17 residues. The trim removed 4 bases at V and 2 bases at J, leaving 13 bases unmatched. Germline assignment: CDR1 SGHRS and CDR2 YFSETQ. CDR3 loop: CASSAPLFGGGQETQYF. DNA of the CDR3: TGCGCCAGCAGCGCCCCCCTTTTCGGGGGGGGACAAGAGACCCAGTACTTC.

This clone was observed a handful of times. The chain is built from TRBV19 and TRBJ2-3; TRBD2 matches 11 bases. V was pared by 1 base and J by 5 bases, with 5 bases of the junction left unmatched. CDR3 length equals 16 residues. CDR1 and CDR2 (germline): LNHDA, SQIVND (reference sequence). CDR3 amino acids: CASSIGLAGTVDTQYF. CDR3 bases: TGTGCCAGTAGTATAGGACTAGCGGGGACGGTAGATACGCAGTATTTT.

This clone was recorded a few times. The junction departs from germline at one end; a sequencing error may be responsible. V gene TRBV6-5 combines with J gene TRBJ2-1, with D possibly being TRBD1 (5 bases). Germline CDR1 reads MNHEY; CDR2 reads SVGAGI. The CDR3 runs to 10 residues. The CDR3 is CASSISPRVF. The DNA for the CDR3 is TGTGCCAGCAGCATAAGCCCCAGGGTCTTC.

The chain links TRBV30 to TRBJ1-1, with a tentative D call TRBD1 (5 bases). This CDR3 is built from 11 residues. The germline V and J ends were trimmed by 4 bases and 6 bases, with 9 bases remaining between them. CDR1 GTSNPN and CDR2 SVGIG come from the germline V gene (reference sequence). The CDR3 bases are TGTGCCTGGACCGGGGCAGCTGAAGCTTTCTTT. Its translation: CAWTGAAEAFF.

This chain joins TRBV19 and TRBJ1-1; the D is unclear. The CDR3 runs to 15 residues. With 1 base removed from V and 10 bases from J, the gap between germline ends came to 19 bases. Germline-derived CDR1 and CDR2 are LNHDA and SQIVND (reference sequence). Here the CDR3 reads CASSIVNGFSEGAFF. CDR3 nucleotide sequence: TGTGCCAGTAGTATAGTAAATGGTTTCTCGGAGGGAGCTTTCTTT.

The chain couples TRBV5-6 to TRBJ1-5; D gene ambiguous. The CDR3 runs 13 residues. Germline V CDR1 and CDR2: SGHDT, YYEEEE. The V end was cut by 2 bases, the J end by 6 bases, with 9 bases between. The CDR3 here is CASSLQDSQPQHF. The CDR3 nucleotides are TGTGCCAGCAGCTTACAAGATAGTCAGCCCCAGCATTTT.

This clone was detected a few times. The J gene is TRBJ2-7, the V gene TRBV9, with 9 positions matching TRBD2. With 0 bases clipped from V and 4 bases from J, the junction kept 5 bases outside the gene matches. Germline CDR1 reads SGDLS; CDR2 reads YYNGEE. The CDR3 length is 15 residues. CDR3 sequence (DNA): TGTGCCAGCAGCGTAGATCCCACTAGCGGGTACGAGCAGTACTTC. Translating it yields CASSVDPTSGYEQYF.

This chain connects TRBV7-9 to TRBJ2-1; TRBD2 agrees at 8 bases. This CDR3 has 13 amino acids. The germline gives CDR1 SEHNR, CDR2 FQNEAQ (reference sequence). The V gene end was trimmed by 5 bases and the J gene end by 9 bases; junction bases not matched to a gene: 6. CDR3 amino acids: CASSQFSGIEQFF. In DNA form, the CDR3 reads TGTGCCAGCAGCCAATTTAGCGGGATTGAGCAGTTCTTC.

The gene calls are TRBV6-2 or TRBV6-3 and TRBJ2-7; D unresolved. From germline, CDR1 is MNHEY and CDR2 SVGEGT. The germline V and J ends were trimmed by 2 bases and 0 bases, with 2 bases remaining between them. The CDR3 contains 12 residues. CDR3 nucleotide sequence: TGTGCCAGCAGTTACCCCTCCTACGAGCAGTACTTC. Its protein is CASSYPSYEQYF.

V and J are TRBV5-6 and TRBJ1-5; the D is unclear. Germline CDR1 reads SGHDT; CDR2 reads YYEEEE. The CDR3 totals 15 residues. Trimming pared 3 bases from V and 3 bases from J, leaving 13 bases between. The CDR3 region is CASSYLAASNQPQHF. CDR3 DNA: TGTGCCAGCAGCTACCTTGCGGCTTCCAATCAGCCCCAGCATTTT. Complete variable domain (other parts from reference TRBV5-6 and TRBJ1-5): DAGVTQSPTHLIKTRGQQVTLRCSPKSGHDTVSWYQQALGQGPQFIFQYYEEEERQRGNFPDRFSGHQFPNYSSELNVNALLLGDSALYLCASSYLAASNQPQHFGDGTRLSIL.